This TCR beta chain was recovered during a study of blood T cell repertoires in COVID-19. Study in general: Spain, Italy and the United States supplied samples that represented acute and convalescent COVID-19. PBMCs, B-cell-depleted T cells, or T cells were the source of the cDNA or gDNA that made up the material.

The V end lost 4 bases, the J end lost 3 bases, and 14 bases lay between the germline ends. CDR3 length: 14 residues. CDR1 and CDR2 (germline): SGHNT, YYREEE (reference sequence). Per the authors' pipeline: The assay estimated nucleated cells by amplifying reference gene primers. Produced via immunoSEQ multiplex PCR; TCRdb's table is partial and in-frame only. The DNA was the basis for D and trimming; V, J and clone size are from that table. The sample holds approximately 190,000 clones; roughly 80% are singletons and the top ten take approximately 6.9%. Sequencing was done on a sample of peripheral blood. This TCR came from a man aged 60-69 years with acute or convalescent COVID-19. This chain uses TRBV5-4 with TRBJ2-7; the D gene is possibly TRBD2 (6 bases). CDR3 in amino acids: CASSRDSGNYEQYF. CDR3 coding DNA: TGTGCCAGCAGCCGTGATAGCGGCAACTACGAGCAGTACTTC.